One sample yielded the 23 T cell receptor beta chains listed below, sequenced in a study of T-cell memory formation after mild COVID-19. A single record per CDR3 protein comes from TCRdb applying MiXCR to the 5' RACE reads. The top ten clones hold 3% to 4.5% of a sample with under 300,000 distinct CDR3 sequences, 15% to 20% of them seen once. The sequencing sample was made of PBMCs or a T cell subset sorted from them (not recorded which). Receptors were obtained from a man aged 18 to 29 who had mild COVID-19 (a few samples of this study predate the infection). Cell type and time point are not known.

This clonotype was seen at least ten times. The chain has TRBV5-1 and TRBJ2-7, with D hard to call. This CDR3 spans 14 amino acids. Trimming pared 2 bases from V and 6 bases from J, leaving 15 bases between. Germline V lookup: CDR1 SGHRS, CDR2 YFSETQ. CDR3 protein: CASSLAIEFVEQYF. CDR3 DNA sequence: TGCGCCAGCAGCTTAGCCATCGAGTTCGTCGAGCAGTACTTC.

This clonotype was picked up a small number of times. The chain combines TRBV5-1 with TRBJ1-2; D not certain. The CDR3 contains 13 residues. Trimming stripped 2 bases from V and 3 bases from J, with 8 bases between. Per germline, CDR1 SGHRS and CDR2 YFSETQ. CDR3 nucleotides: TGCGCCAGCAGCTTTTCGGCGGACTATGGCTACACCTTC. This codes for CASSFSADYGYTF.

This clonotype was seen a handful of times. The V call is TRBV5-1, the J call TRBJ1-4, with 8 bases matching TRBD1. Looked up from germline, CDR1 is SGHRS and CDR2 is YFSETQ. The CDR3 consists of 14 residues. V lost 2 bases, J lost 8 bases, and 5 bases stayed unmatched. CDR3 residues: CASSLQGEREKLFF. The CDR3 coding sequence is TGCGCCAGCAGCTTACAGGGGGAGAGGGAAAAACTGTTTTTT.

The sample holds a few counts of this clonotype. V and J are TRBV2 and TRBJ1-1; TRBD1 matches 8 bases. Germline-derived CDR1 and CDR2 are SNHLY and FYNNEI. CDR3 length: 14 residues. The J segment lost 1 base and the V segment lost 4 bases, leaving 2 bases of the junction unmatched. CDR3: CASSGQGRNTEAFF. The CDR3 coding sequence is TGTGCCAGCAGTGGACAGGGGAGGAACACTGAAGCTTTCTTT. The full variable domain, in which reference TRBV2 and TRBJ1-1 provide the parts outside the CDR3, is EPEVTQTPSHQVTQMGQEVILRCVPISNHLYFYWYRQILGQKVEFLVSFYNNEISEKSEIFDDQFSVERPDGSNFTLKIRSTKLEDSAMYFCASSGQGRNTEAFFGQGTRLTVV.

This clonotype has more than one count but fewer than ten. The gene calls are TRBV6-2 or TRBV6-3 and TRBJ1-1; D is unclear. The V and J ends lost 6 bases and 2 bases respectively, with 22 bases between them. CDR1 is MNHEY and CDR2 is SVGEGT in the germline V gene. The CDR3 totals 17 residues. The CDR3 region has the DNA TGTGCCAGCAGGGATATTTTGCTGAGTGGTGGCAACACTGAAGCTTTCTTT. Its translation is CASRDILLSGGNTEAFF.

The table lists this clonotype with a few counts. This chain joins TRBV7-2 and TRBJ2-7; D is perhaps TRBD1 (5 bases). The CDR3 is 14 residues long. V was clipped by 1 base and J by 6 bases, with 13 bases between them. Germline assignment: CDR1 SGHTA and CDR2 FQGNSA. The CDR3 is CASSLVVQGREQYF. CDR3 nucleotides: TGTGCCAGCAGCTTAGTGGTGCAGGGTCGCGAGCAGTACTTC.

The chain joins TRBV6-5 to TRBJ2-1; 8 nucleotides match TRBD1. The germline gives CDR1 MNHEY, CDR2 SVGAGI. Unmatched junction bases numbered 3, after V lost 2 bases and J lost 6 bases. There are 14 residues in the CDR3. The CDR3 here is CASSYLDRGNEQFF. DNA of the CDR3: TGTGCCAGCAGTTACCTAGACAGGGGCAATGAGCAGTTCTTC.

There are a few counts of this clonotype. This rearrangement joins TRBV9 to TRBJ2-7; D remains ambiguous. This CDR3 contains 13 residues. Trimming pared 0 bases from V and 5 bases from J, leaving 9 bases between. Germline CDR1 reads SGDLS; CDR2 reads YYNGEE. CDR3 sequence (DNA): TGTGCCAGCAGCGTAGGCCCCCTGGACGAGCAGTACTTC. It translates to CASSVGPLDEQYF.

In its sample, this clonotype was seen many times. CDR3: CASSWTGQFTDTQYF. CDR3 DNA sequence: TGCGCCAGCAGCTGGACAGGGCAGTTCACAGATACGCAGTATTTT. The chain uses TRBV5-1 and TRBJ2-3; the match to TRBD1 covers 8 bases. Germline loops: CDR1 SGHRS, CDR2 YFSETQ. This CDR3 spans 15 amino acids. The trim removed 3 bases at V and 2 bases at J, leaving 5 bases unmatched.

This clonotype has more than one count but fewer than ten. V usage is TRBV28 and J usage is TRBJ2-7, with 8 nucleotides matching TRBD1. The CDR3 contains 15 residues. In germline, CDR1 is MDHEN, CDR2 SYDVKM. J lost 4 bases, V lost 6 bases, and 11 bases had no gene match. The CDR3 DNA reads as TGTGCCAGCAGCTCAGGGGGCCCATTGGGTTACGAGCAGTACGTC. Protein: CASSSGGPLGYEQYV.

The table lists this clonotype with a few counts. In nucleotides, the CDR3 is TGCAGCGGGGTGGGGCGGGGGGACGTCACAGATACGCAGTATTTT. It codes for CSGVGRGDVTDTQYF. This rearrangement joins TRBV20-1 to TRBJ2-3, with TRBD2 matching over 8 bases. The CDR3 extends over 15 amino acids. Germline CDR1 DFQATT, CDR2 SNEGSKA (reference sequence).

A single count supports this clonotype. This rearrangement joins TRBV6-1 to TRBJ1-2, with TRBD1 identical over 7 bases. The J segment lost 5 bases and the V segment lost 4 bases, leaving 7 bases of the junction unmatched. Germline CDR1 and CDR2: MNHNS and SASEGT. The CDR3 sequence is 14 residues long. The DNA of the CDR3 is TGTGCCAGCAGTGCGACAGGGACAACGTATGGCTACACCTTC. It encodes CASSATGTTYGYTF.

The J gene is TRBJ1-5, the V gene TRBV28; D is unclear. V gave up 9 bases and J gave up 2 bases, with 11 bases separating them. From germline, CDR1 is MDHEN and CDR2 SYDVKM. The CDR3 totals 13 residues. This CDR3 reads CASQAFGNQPQHF. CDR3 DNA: TGTGCCAGTCAGGCATTTGGCAATCAGCCCCAGCATTTT.

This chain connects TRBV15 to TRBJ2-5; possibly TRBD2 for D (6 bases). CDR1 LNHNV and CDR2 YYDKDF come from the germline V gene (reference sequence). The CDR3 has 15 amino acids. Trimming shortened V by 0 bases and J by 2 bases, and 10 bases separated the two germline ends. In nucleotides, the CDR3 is TGTGCCACCAGCAGAGATCCCGGGGGACAAGAGACCCAGTACTTC. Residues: CATSRDPGGQETQYF.

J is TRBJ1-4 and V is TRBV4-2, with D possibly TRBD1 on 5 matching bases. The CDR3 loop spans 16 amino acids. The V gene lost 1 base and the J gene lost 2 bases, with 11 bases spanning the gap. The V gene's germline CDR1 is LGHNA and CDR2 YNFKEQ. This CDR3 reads CASSQGTGGTNEKLFF. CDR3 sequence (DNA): TGTGCCAGCAGCCAAGGAACCGGGGGTACTAATGAAAAACTGTTTTTT.

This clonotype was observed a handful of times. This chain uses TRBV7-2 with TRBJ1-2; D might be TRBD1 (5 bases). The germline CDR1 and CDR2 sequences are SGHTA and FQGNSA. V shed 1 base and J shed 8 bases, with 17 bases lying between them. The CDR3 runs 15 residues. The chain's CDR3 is CASSLVGGTALGYTF. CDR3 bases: TGTGCCAGCAGCTTAGTGGGTGGGACGGCCCTGGGCTACACCTTC.

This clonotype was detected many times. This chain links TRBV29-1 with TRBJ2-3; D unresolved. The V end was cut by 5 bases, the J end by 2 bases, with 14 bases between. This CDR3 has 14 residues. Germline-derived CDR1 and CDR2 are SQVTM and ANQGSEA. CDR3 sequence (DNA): TGCAGCGTTATTACCCGACCGCTCACAGATACGCAGTATTTT. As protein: CSVITRPLTDTQYF.

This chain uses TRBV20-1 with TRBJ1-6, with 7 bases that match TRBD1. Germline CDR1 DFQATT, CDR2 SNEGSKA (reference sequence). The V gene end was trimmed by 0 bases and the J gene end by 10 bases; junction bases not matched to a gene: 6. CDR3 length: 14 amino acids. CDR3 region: CSAREGGSSSPLHF. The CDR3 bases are TGCAGTGCTAGAGAAGGGGGCAGTTCGTCACCCCTCCACTTT.

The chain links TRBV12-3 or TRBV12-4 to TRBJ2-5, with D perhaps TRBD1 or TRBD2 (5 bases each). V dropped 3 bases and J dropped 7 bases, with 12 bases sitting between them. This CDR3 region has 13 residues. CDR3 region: CASSFGTVGTQYF. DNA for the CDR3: TGTGCCAGCAGTTTCGGGACCGTGGGGACCCAGTACTTC.

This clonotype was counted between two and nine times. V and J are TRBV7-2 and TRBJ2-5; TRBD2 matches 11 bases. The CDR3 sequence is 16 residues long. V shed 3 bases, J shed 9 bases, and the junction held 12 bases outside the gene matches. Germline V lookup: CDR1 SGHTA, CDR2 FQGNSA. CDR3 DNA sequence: TGTGCCAGCAGCTTGCACCTGACTAGCGGGGACGGGGCCCAGTACTTC. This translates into CASSLHLTSGDGAQYF.

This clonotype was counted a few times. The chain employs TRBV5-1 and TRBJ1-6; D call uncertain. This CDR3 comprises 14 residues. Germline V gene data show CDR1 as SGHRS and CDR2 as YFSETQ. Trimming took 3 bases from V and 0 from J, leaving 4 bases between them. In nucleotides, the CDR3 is TGCGCCAGCAGCTGGGGCTCCTATAATTCACCCCTCCACTTT. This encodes CASSWGSYNSPLHF.

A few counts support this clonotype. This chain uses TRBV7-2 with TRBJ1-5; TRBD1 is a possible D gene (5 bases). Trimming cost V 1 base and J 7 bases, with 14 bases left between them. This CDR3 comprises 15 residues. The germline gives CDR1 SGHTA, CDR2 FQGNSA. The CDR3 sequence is CASSLDGAPEQPQHF. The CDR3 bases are TGTGCCAGCAGCTTAGATGGGGCCCCTGAGCAGCCCCAGCATTTT.

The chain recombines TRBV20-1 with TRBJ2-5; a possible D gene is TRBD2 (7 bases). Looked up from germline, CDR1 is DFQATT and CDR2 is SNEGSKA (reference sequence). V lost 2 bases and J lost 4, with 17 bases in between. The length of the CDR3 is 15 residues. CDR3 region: CSARPSGEGVETQYF. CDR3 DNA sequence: TGCAGTGCTAGACCTTCAGGGGAGGGGGTAGAGACCCAGTACTTC.